The 9 T cell receptor beta chains listed next were all sequenced from one sample in a study of blood T cell repertoires in COVID-19. Measured with immunoSEQ multiplex PCR; TCRdb has only the in-frame clones, and not every one. The profile shows 200,000 to 300,000 clones, 88% of them singletons. The sample taken for sequencing was peripheral blood. These receptors were collected from a man at least 80 years old with acute or convalescent COVID-19.

The rearrangement joins TRBV28 to TRBJ1-5; D is unresolved. Germline V gene data show CDR1 as MDHEN and CDR2 as SYDVKM. V gave up 6 bases and J gave up 3 bases, with 9 bases separating them. This CDR3 is 13 amino acids long. CDR3 bases: TGTGCCAGCAGGCGGGATTACAATCAGCCCCAGCATTTT. Protein sequence: CASRRDYNQPQHF.

The chain joins TRBV7-8 to TRBJ2-7; D may be TRBD1 (5 bases). V was trimmed by 0 bases and J by 3 bases, leaving 12 bases between them. This CDR3 has 15 residues. Germline CDR1 SGHVS, CDR2 FQNEAQ. In DNA, the CDR3 is TGTGCCAGCAGCTTAGCGCGAGACAGCTACTACGAGCAGTACTTC. Protein sequence: CASSLARDSYYEQYF.

The CDR3 sequence: CASMGLAELNEQFF. The CDR3, as DNA: TGTGCCAGCATGGGACTAGCGGAGCTCAATGAGCAGTTCTTC. V is TRBV6-5 and J is TRBJ2-1; 11 nucleotides match TRBD2. CDR1 is MNHEY and CDR2 is SVGAGI in the germline V gene. This CDR3 is 14 amino acids long. The trim removed 7 bases at V and 6 bases at J, leaving 5 bases unmatched.

The CDR3 protein is CASSMRGRKETQYF. The DNA of the CDR3 is TGTGCCAGTAGTATGAGGGGGCGCAAAGAGACCCAGTACTTC. The chain has TRBV19 and TRBJ2-5; 7 nucleotides match TRBD1. CDR3 length: 14 residues. Germline CDR1 reads LNHDA; CDR2 reads SQIVND (reference sequence). V lost 3 bases and J lost 3; bases outside the gene matches: 4.

J is TRBJ2-1 and V is TRBV5-1, with TRBD2 identical over 8 bases. Unmatched junction bases numbered 11, after V lost 0 bases and J lost 0 bases. Germline assignment: CDR1 SGHRS and CDR2 YFSETQ. The CDR3 runs 19 residues. CDR3 region: CASSLGPPSGFNSYNEQFF. The DNA of the CDR3 is TGCGCCAGCAGCTTGGGGCCCCCTAGCGGGTTCAACTCCTACAATGAGCAGTTCTTC.

The chain employs TRBV6-4 and TRBJ2-1; 9 positions agree with TRBD1. CDR1 MRHNA and CDR2 SNTAGT come from the germline V gene. Unmatched junction bases numbered 7, after V lost 5 bases and J lost 8 bases. The CDR3 runs to 14 residues. CDR3 in amino acids: CASSRQGGQDEQFF. The CDR3 DNA is TGTGCCAGCAGTAGACAGGGGGGGCAGGATGAGCAGTTCTTC.

The chain employs TRBV6-2 or TRBV6-3 and TRBJ1-2; 7 bases map to TRBD1. The CDR3 length is 15 residues. Germline V gene data show CDR1 as MNHEY and CDR2 as SVGEGT. The ends lost 5 bases at V and 5 bases at J; junction bases unmatched: 11. Written as DNA, the CDR3 is TGTGCCAGCAGTACCCGGGACAGCCCACGATATGGCTACACCTTC. This gives the protein CASSTRDSPRYGYTF.

The rearrangement links TRBV19 to TRBJ2-1; 13 nucleotides align to TRBD2. Germline V gene sequence: CDR1 LNHDA, CDR2 SQIVND (reference sequence). V was pared by 5 bases and J by 7 bases, with 8 bases of the junction left unmatched. This CDR3 has 16 residues. The CDR3 sequence: CASSVGLAGVGNEQFF. DNA for the CDR3: TGTGCCAGTAGTGTAGGACTAGCGGGAGTCGGGAATGAGCAGTTCTTC. Supplemented by reference TRBV19 and TRBJ2-1, the full variable domain reads DGGITQSPKYLFRKEGQNVTLSCEQNLNHDAMYWYRQDPGQGLRLIYYSQIVNDFQKGDIAEGYSVSREKKESFPLTVTSAQKNPTAFYLCASSVGLAGVGNEQFFGPGTRLTVL.

J is TRBJ2-7 and V is TRBV6-2 or TRBV6-3; tentatively, D is TRBD2 (6 bases). Between the trimmed V and J ends, which lost 7 bases and 0 bases, there was a span of 22 bases. This CDR3 region has 17 residues. CDR1 is MNHEY, CDR2 SVGEGT, per germline. The CDR3, as DNA: TGTGCCAGCACCCCACTGACTAGTCCGACCTACTCCTACGAGCAGTACTTC. This codes for CASTPLTSPTYSYEQYF.